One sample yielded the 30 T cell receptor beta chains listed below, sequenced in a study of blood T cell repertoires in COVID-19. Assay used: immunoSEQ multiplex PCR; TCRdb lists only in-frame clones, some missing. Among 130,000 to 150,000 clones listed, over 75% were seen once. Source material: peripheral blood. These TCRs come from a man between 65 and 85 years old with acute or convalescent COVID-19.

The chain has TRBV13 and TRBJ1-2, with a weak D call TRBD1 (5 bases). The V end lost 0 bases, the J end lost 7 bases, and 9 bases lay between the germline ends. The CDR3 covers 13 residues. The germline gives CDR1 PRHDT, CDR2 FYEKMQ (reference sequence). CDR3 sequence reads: CASSLGAGLGYTF. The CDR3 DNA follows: TGTGCCAGCAGCTTAGGGGCAGGGCTTGGCTACACCTTC.

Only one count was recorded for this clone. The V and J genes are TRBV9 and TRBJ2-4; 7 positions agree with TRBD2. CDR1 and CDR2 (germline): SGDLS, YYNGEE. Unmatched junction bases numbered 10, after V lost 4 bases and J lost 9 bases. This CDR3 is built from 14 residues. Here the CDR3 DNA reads TGTGCCAGCAGCACAACAAGCGGGACGACCATTCAGTACTTC. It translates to CASSTTSGTTIQYF.

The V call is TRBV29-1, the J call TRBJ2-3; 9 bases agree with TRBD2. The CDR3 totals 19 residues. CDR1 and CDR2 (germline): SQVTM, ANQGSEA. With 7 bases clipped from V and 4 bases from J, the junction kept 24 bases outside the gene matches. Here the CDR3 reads CSGSPRAGGGFGSADTQYF. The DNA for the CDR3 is TGCAGCGGTTCCCCCCGAGCGGGAGGAGGGTTTGGCTCTGCAGATACGCAGTATTTT.

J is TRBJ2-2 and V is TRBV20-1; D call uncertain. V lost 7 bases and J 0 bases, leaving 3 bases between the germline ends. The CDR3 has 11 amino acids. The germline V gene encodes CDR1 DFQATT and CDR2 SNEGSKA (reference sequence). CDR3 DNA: TGCAGTGTCACGAACACCGGGGAGCTGTTTTTT. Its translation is CSVTNTGELFF.

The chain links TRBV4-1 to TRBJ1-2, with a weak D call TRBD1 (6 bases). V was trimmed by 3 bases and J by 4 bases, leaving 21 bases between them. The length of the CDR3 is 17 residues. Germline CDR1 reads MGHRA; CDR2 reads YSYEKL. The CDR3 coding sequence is TGCGCCAGCAGCCACCCCCCGGGGGCGGGGGCTACCTATGGCTACACCTTC. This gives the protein CASSHPPGAGATYGYTF.

CDR3 DNA: TGTGCCAGCAGCTTAGGTGGATCCCTGCGGGACACCATATATTTT. This sequence encodes CASSLGGSLRDTIYF. The V call is TRBV7-9, the J call TRBJ1-3; D not certain. CDR3 length: 15 residues. The germline gives CDR1 SEHNR, CDR2 FQNEAQ (reference sequence). V was trimmed by 1 base and J by 8 bases, leaving 15 bases between them.

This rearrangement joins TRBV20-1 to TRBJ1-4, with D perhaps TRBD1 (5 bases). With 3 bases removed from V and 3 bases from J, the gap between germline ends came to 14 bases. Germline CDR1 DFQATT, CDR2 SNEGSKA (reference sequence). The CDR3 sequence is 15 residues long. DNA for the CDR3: TGCAGTGCTAGTGGGGGGGTCAGCTCTAATGAAAAACTGTTTTTT. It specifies CSASGGVSSNEKLFF.

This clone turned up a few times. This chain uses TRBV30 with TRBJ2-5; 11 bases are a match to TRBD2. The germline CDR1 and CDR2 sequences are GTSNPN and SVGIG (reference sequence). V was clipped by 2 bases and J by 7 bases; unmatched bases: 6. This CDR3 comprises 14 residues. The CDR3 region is CAWSSTSGILTQYF. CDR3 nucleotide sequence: TGTGCCTGGAGTTCGACTAGCGGGATCCTGACCCAGTACTTC.

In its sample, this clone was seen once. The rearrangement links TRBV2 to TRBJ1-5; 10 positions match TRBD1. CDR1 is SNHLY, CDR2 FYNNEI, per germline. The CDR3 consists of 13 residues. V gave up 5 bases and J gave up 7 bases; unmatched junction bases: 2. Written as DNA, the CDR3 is TGTGCCAGCAGTAAGGACAGGGGGCAGCCCCAGCATTTT. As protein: CASSKDRGQPQHF.

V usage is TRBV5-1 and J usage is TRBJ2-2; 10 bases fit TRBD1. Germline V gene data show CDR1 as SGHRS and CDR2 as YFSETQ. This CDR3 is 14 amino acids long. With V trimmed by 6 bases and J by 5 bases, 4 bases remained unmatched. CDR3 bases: TGCGCCAGCAACCAGGGACAGGGGACCGGGGAGCTGTTTTTT. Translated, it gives CASNQGQGTGELFF.

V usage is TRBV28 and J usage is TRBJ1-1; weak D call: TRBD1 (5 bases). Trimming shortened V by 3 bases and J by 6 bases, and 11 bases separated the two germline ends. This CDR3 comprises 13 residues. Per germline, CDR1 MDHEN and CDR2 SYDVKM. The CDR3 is CASSLEGSAEAFF. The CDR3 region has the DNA TGTGCCAGCAGTTTGGAGGGGTCTGCTGAAGCTTTCTTT.

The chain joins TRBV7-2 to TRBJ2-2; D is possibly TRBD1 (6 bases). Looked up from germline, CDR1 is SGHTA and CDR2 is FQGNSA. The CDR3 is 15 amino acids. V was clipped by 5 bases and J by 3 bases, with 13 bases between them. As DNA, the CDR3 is TGTGCCAGCAGCCTCCATGGACAGTACACCGGGGAGCTGTTTTTT. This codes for CASSLHGQYTGELFF.

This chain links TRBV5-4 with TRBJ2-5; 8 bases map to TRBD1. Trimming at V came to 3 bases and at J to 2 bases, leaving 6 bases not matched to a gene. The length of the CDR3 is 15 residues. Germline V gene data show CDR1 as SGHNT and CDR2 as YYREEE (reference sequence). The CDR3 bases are TGTGCCAGCAGCTCGCCAGGGGGCAGGCAAGAGACCCAGTACTTC. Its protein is CASSSPGGRQETQYF.

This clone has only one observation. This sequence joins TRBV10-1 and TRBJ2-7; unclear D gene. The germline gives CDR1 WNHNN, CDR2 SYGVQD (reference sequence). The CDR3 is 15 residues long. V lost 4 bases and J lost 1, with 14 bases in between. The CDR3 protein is CASSGAGSPSYEQYF. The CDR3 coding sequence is TGCGCCAGCAGTGGAGCAGGTTCGCCTTCCTACGAGCAGTACTTC.

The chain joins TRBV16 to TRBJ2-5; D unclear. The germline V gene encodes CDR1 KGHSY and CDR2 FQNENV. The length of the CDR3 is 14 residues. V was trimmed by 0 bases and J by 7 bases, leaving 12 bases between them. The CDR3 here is CASSQSSSGGTQYF. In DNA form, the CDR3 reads TGTGCCAGCAGCCAATCATCCAGTGGTGGGACCCAGTACTTC.

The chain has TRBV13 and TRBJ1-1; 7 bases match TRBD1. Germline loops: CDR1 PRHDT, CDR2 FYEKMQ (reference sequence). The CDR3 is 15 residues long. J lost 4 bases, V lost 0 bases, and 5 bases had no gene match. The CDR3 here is CASSLGTGIGTEAFF. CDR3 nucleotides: TGTGCCAGCAGCTTAGGGACAGGGATTGGCACTGAAGCTTTCTTT.

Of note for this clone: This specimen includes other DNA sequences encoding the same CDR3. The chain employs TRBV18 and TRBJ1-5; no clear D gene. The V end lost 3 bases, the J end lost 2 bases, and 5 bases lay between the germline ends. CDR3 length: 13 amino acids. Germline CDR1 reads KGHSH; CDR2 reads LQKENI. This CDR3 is CASSPGGNQPQHF. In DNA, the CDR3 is TGTGCCAGCTCACCCGGGGGCAATCAGCCCCAGCATTTT.

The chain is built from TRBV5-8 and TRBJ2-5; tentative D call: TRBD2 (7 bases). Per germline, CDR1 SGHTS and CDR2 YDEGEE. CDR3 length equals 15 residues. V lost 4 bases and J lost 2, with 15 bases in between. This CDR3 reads CASSPGGTNQETQYF. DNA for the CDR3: TGTGCCAGCAGCCCCGGGGGGACAAATCAAGAGACCCAGTACTTC.

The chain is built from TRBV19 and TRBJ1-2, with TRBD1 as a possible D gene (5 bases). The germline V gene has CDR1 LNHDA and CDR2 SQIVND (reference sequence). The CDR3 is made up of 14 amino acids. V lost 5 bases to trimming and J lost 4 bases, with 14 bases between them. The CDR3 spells CASSARDGSYGYTF. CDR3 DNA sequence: TGTGCCAGTAGTGCGCGGGACGGGTCCTATGGCTACACCTTC.

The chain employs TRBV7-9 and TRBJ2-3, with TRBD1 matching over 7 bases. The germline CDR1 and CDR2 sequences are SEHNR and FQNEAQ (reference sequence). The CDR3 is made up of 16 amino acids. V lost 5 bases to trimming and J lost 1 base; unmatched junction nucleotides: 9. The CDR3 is CASSPRQGRRTDTQYF. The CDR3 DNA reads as TGTGCCAGCAGCCCGCGACAGGGACGGCGCACAGATACGCAGTATTTT.

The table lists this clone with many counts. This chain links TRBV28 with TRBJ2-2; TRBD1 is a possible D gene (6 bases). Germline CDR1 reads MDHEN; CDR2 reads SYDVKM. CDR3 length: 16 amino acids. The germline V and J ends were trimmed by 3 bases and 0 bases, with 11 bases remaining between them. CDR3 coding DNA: TGTGCCAGCAGTTTTTTCCAGGGGACGAACACCGGGGAGCTGTTTTTT. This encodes CASSFFQGTNTGELFF.

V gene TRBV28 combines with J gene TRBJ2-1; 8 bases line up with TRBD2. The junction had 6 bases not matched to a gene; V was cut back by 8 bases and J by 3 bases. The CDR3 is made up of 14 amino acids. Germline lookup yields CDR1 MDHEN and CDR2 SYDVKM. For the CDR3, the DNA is TGTGCCAGCCTCTCCGGGACTAGCTACAATGAGCAGTTCTTC. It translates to CASLSGTSYNEQFF.

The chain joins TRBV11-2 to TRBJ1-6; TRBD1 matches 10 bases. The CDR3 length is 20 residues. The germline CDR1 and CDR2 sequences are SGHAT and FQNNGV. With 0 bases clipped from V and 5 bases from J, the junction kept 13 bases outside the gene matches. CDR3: CASSLDRGTGAAKNNSPLHF. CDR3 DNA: TGTGCCAGCAGCTTAGATCGTGGGACAGGGGCGGCCAAAAATAATTCACCCCTCCACTTT.

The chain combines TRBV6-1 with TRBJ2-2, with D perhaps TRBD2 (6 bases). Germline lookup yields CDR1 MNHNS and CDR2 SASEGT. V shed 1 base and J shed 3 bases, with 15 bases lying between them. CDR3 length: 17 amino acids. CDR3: CASSEGPGGWDTGELFF. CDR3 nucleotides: TGTGCCAGCAGTGAAGGGCCCGGAGGGTGGGACACCGGGGAGCTGTTTTTT.

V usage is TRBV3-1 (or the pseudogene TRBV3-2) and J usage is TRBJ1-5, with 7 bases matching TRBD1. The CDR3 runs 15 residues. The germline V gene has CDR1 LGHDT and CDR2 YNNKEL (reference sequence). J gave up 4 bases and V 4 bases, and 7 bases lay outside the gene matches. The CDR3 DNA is TGTGCCAGCAGCCCATCCGACAGGGAGAATCAGCCCCAGCATTTT. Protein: CASSPSDRENQPQHF.

CDR3 sequence (DNA): TGTGCCAGCAGCCTAGGGACAGCCACTGAAGCTTTCTTT. Amino acid sequence: CASSLGTATEAFF. The chain uses TRBV7-9 and TRBJ1-1; 7 positions agree with TRBD1. V shed 5 bases and J 4 bases; nucleotides not matched to a gene: 4. CDR1 and CDR2 from the germline V gene are SEHNR and FQNEAQ (reference sequence). CDR3 length: 13 residues.

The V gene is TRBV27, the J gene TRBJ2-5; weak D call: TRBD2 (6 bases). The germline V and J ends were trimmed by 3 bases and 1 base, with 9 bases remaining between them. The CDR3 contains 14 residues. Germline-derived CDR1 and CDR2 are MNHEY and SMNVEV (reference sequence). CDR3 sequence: CASSFYGGQETQYF. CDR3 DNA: TGTGCCAGCAGTTTTTACGGGGGCCAAGAGACCCAGTACTTC.

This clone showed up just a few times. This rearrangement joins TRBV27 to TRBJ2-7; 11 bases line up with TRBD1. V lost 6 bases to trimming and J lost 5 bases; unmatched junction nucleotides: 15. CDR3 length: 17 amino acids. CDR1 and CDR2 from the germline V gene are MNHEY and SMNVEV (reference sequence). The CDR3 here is CASRRWTGGASYNEQYF. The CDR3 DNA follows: TGTGCCAGCAGGCGATGGACAGGGGGCGCGTCTTATAACGAGCAGTACTTC.

The CDR3 nucleotides are TGTGCCAGCAGTTATAGGGGGGGGAGCGTTGAGACCCAGTACTTC. It encodes CASSYRGGSVETQYF. The chain has TRBV6-6 and TRBJ2-5; D might be TRBD2 (7 bases). V dropped 3 bases and J dropped 5 bases, with 16 bases sitting between them. Germline V CDR1 and CDR2: MNHNY, SVGAGI (reference sequence). The CDR3 totals 15 residues.

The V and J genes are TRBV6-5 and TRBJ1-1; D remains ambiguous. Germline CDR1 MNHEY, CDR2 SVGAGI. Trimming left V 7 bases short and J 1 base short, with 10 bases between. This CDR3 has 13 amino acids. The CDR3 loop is CASTLHGNTEAFF. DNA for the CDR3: TGTGCCAGCACTCTTCACGGGAACACTGAAGCTTTCTTT.